The rows below give T cell receptor beta chains drawn from one sample of a study of blood T cells in healthy people across ages. TCRdb ran MiXCR on the 5' RACE reads and lists one entry per CDR3 protein. The table shows roughly 800,000 distinct CDR3 sequences, with 20% to 25% occurring only once. The data were also submitted as part of a second study, on T cells of mothers and their children.

Sequenced input: blood. Receptors originate from a boy younger than 18 in good health. CDR3s include the opening cysteine and the closing phenylalanine or tryptophan. The D gene is left open where the match is weak. Where a row states a size, it is once, few, many or the class of an expanded clone; other rows omit it.

>TRBJ2-7|TRBV7-8|-|-
TGTGCCAGCAGCTTAGTCGGCGGAGGGAGCTCCTACGAGCAGTACTTC
CASSLVGGGSSYEQYF
>TRBJ2-7|TRBV28|-|-
TGTGCCAGCACCTACGGGATTTCCAACAACGAGCAGTACTTC
CASTYGISNNEQYF
>TRBJ2-3|TRBV4-2|-|TRBD2
TGTGCCGGCAGCCAAGGTGAAGGGACTAGCGGGGGCACAGATACGCAGTATTTT
CAGSQGEGTSGGTDTQYF
>TRBJ1-1|TRBV13|-|-
TGTGCCAGCAGCTTAGTTAAACGGAGAAACACTGAAGCTTTCTTT
CASSLVKRRNTEAFF
>TRBJ2-5|TRBV9|few|-
TGTGCCAGCAGCACCGGGGCCATGCAAGAGACCCAGTACTTC
CASSTGAMQETQYF
>TRBJ2-7|TRBV19|-|-
TGTGCCAGTAGTTTGACAGGAGGGGTCTACGAGCAGTACTTC
CASSLTGGVYEQYF
>TRBJ2-5|TRBV24-1|-|TRBD1
TGTGCCACCAGTGATCGGCACAGGGGAAACCAAGAGACCCAGTACTTC
CATSDRHRGNQETQYF
>TRBJ1-1|TRBV5-1|few|-
TGCGCCAGCAGCCCGAGACCGACAATGAACACTGAAGCTTTCTTT
CASSPRPTMNTEAFF
>TRBJ1-1|TRBV29-1|few|-
TGCAGCGTTCGAAAATCGGTGGGGCAGAACACTGAAGCTTTCTTT
CSVRKSVGQNTEAFF
>TRBJ2-2|TRBV7-9|few|TRBD1
TGTGCCAGCAGCTCGCAGGGGGCGACCGGGGAGCTGTTTTTT
CASSSQGATGELFF
>TRBJ2-1|TRBV20-1|few|TRBD2
TGCAGTGCTGGCTTTACCGGGACTAGCGGGGCATCCTTCTCCTACAATGAGCAGTTCTTC
CSAGFTGTSGASFSYNEQFF
>TRBJ2-5|TRBV7-6|-|-
TGTGCCAGCAGCGGCCCTCGTATGGGAGGTTACCAAGAGACCCAGTACTTC
CASSGPRMGGYQETQYF
>TRBJ2-4|TRBV7-9|-|TRBD2
TGTGCCAGCAGCCCTGGGACTAGCGGGGAAGTCAAAAACATTCAGTACTTC
CASSPGTSGEVKNIQYF
>TRBJ1-1|TRBV10-3|-|-
TGTGCCATCAGTGACGAGGGGTGGAACACTGAAGCTTTCTTT
CAISDEGWNTEAFF
>TRBJ2-5|TRBV7-9|few|-
TGTGCCAGCACCTCGGGTGGAGCCGTTAGTGCGACCCAGTACTTC
CASTSGGAVSATQYF
>TRBJ1-2|TRBV28|few|-
TGTGCCAGCAGTTCTGTAACCACTAGACTCTATGGCTACACCTTC
CASSSVTTRLYGYTF
>TRBJ2-1|TRBV20-1|-|-
TGCAGTGCTAGAAAGACGGGGGAGCAGTTCTTC
CSARKTGEQFF
>TRBJ1-2|TRBV29-1|few|-
TGCAGCGTTGCCACAGGGCACGAAGGCTACACCTTC
CSVATGHEGYTF
>TRBJ2-1|TRBV29-1|few|TRBD2
TGCAGCGTTGAGGTGTCGGGGGGGCCCTCATACAATGAGCAGTTCTTC
CSVEVSGGPSYNEQFF
>TRBJ2-1|TRBV2|-|-
TGTGCCAGCAGTCCGACCTGGGAGCAGTTCTTC
CASSPTWEQFF
>TRBJ2-3|TRBV5-1|few|TRBD2
TGCGCCAGCAGCTCACAATTTACTAGCGGAGGCACAGATACGCAGTATTTT
CASSSQFTSGGTDTQYF
>TRBJ1-6|TRBV11-3|few|-
TGTGCCAGCAGCTTAGACGCGGACTATAATTCACCCCTCCACTTT
CASSLDADYNSPLHF
>TRBJ2-7|TRBV10-3|few|-
TGTGCCATCAGTGGGGTATCGCAGGGGACCTACGAGCAGTACTTC
CAISGVSQGTYEQYF
>TRBJ1-4|TRBV5-1|-|-
TGCGCCAGCAGCTTGGGGGCCTATGCAACTAATGAAAAACTGTTTTTT
CASSLGAYATNEKLFF
>TRBJ2-1|TRBV6-5|few|-
TGTGCCAGCAGTCCCCTCAGCGGGCGATACAATGAGCAGTTCTTC
CASSPLSGRYNEQFF
>TRBJ1-1|TRBV6-5|-|TRBD1
TGTGCCAGCAGTTCCCGACAGGGTCGGTCTGAAGCTTTCTTT
CASSSRQGRSEAFF
>TRBJ2-5|TRBV7-9|few|-
TGTGCCACCGGCCCCCAAGAGACCCAGTACTTC
CATGPQETQYF
>TRBJ2-7|TRBV28|few|TRBD2
TGTGCCAGCAGTTCAACCGGGACTAGCTACCACGAGCAGTACTTC
CASSSTGTSYHEQYF
>TRBJ2-3|TRBV7-7|-|TRBD1
TGTGCTAGCAGCCTACAGGGGTTCACAGATACGCAGTATTTT
CASSLQGFTDTQYF
>TRBJ1-2|TRBV20-1|-|TRBD1
TGCAGTGCAACCGACAGGGGGGGACCTAACTATGGCTACACCTTC
CSATDRGGPNYGYTF
>TRBJ1-1|TRBV28|few|-
TGTGCCAGCAGTTTAATACTCAACCTCATGAACACTGAAGCTTTCTTT
CASSLILNLMNTEAFF
>TRBJ2-5|TRBV2|-|TRBD1
TGTGCCAGCGGTTTGGGGACAGGGGTTATGGAGACCCAGTACTTC
CASGLGTGVMETQYF
>TRBJ2-5|TRBV5-1|few|TRBD1
TGCGCCAGCAGCGAGACAGGGGTTGAGCAGTACTTC
CASSETGVEQYF
>TRBJ2-5|TRBV11-2|few|-
TGTGCCAGCACCTCTATGGACAAACCCACGGAGACCCAGTACTTC
CASTSMDKPTETQYF
>TRBJ2-7|TRBV6-1|-|TRBD1
TGTGCCAGCAGTGAAGCGCTGGGACAGGGCTCTGGCGAGCAGTACTTC
CASSEALGQGSGEQYF
>TRBJ2-5|TRBV4-3|few|-
TGCGCCAGCAGCCAACTTAGGGGACTGTCGGAGACCCAGTACTTC
CASSQLRGLSETQYF
>TRBJ2-1|TRBV28|few|-
TGTGCCAGCAGTTTGCCTGCTGTCAATGAGCAGTTCTTC
CASSLPAVNEQFF
>TRBJ2-7|TRBV3-1|few|TRBD1
TGTGCCAGCAGCCACTGGGACAGCAGATTGGGAGAGCAGTACTTC
CASSHWDSRLGEQYF
>TRBJ2-2|TRBV29-1|-|-
TGCAGCGTAACGACAGGAGCCGGGGAGCTGTTTTTT
CSVTTGAGELFF
>TRBJ2-7|TRBV7-3|few|-
TGTGCCAGCAGCTTAGGAAGATCTGCCTACGAGCAGTACTTC
CASSLGRSAYEQYF
>TRBJ1-1|TRBV6-2/TRBV6-3|-|-
TGTGCCAGCAGTTACAAGGGTTTTAAGAACACTGAAGCTTTCTTT
CASSYKGFKNTEAFF
>TRBJ1-3|TRBV28|few|-
TGTGCCAGCAGTTTACTGGGCCTTGGAAACACCATATATTTT
CASSLLGLGNTIYF